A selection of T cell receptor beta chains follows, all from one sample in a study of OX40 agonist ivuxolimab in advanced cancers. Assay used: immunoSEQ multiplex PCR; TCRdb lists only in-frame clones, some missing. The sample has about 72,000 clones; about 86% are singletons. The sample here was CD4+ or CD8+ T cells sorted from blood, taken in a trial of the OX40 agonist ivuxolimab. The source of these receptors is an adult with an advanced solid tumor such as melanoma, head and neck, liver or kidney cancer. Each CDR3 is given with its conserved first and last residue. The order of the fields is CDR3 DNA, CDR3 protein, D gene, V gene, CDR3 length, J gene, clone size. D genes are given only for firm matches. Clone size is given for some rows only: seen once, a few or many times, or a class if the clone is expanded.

TGTGCCTGGAACAGGGGCTATGGCTACACCTTC | CAWNRGYGYTF | TRBD1 | TRBV30 | 11 | TRBJ1-2 | NA
TGTGCCAGCCTCCACAAGCGGGGTGGCCAAGAGACCCAGTACTTC | CASLHKRGGQETQYF | TRBD2 | TRBV28 | 15 | TRBJ2-5 | few
TGTGCCAGCAGCCCCAACTGGGTCAATCAGCCCCAGCATTTT | CASSPNWVNQPQHF | NA | TRBV7-2 | 14 | TRBJ1-5 | NA
TGTGCCACCTCTAGGGGCGGAAGCTCCTACGAGCAGTACTTC | CATSRGGSSYEQYF | NA | TRBV6-1 | 14 | TRBJ2-7 | NA
TGTGCCAGCAGCTTAGGTAGCGGGGTACCCTACAATGAGCAGTTCTTC | CASSLGSGVPYNEQFF | TRBD2 | TRBV7-2 | 16 | TRBJ2-1 | NA
TGTGCCAGCAGCTTCCAGCTGAACACTGAAGCTTTCTTT | CASSFQLNTEAFF | NA | TRBV7-2 | 13 | TRBJ1-1 | NA
TGCGCCAGCAGCCGCTCTAGCCCACCGGATACGCAGTATTTT | CASSRSSPPDTQYF | NA | TRBV4-3 | 14 | TRBJ2-3 | NA
TGTGCCAGCTCACCACCCAGCCAGGGCTACACCGGGGAGCTGTTTTTT | CASSPPSQGYTGELFF | NA | TRBV18 | 16 | TRBJ2-2 | NA
TGTGCCAGTAGTATAGCAGGGCACCGCACAGATACGCAGTATTTT | CASSIAGHRTDTQYF | NA | TRBV19 | 15 | TRBJ2-3 | NA
TGTGCCAGCAGTTCCACCACCCTCCGGGACCGCCCGGCCGAGCAGTACTTC | CASSSTTLRDRPAEQYF | NA | TRBV27 | 17 | TRBJ2-7 | NA
TGTGCCAGCAGCTCGGGACAGGGGACCCGGGAGCAGTACTTC | CASSSGQGTREQYF | TRBD1 | TRBV11-3 | 14 | TRBJ2-7 | NA
TGTGCCAGCAGTGCCGGGGACAGGGACATCTACGAGCAGTACTTC | CASSAGDRDIYEQYF | TRBD1 | TRBV28 | 15 | TRBJ2-7 | NA
TGTGCCAGTAGCCGAGGACAGGGCTTACAAGAGACCCAGTACTTC | CASSRGQGLQETQYF | TRBD1 | TRBV19 | 15 | TRBJ2-5 | NA
TGTGCCAGCAGCTTAGTCGGCAGGAGGGTTGGCAATGAGCAGTTCTTC | CASSLVGRRVGNEQFF | NA | TRBV7-9 | 16 | TRBJ2-1 | NA
TGTGCCAGCAACCTTGACAGGGGGCAAGGCGGCTACACCTTC | CASNLDRGQGGYTF | TRBD1 | TRBV6-1 | 14 | TRBJ1-2 | NA
TGTGCCAGCTCACTGGGGCAGGGTCGGTACGAGCAGTACTTC | CASSLGQGRYEQYF | NA | TRBV18 | 14 | TRBJ2-7 | NA
TGTGCCAGCTCCCCCGGGACAGGGGTGGGCGAGCAGTACTTC | CASSPGTGVGEQYF | TRBD1 | TRBV18 | 14 | TRBJ2-7 | NA
TGCGCCAGCAGCCAACCGGGACAAGGAATTGCACCCCAGCATTTT | CASSQPGQGIAPQHF | NA | TRBV4-1 | 15 | TRBJ1-5 | NA
TGTGCCAGCAGCCCAGCATCGGGACTCTCCTACGAGCAGTACTTC | CASSPASGLSYEQYF | NA | TRBV28 | 15 | TRBJ2-7 | NA
TGTGCCAGCAGCTTCTGGGGTAGCGGAAAAGAGACCCAGTACTTC | CASSFWGSGKETQYF | NA | TRBV7-2 | 15 | TRBJ2-5 | NA
TGTGCCAGCAGGCCCACCGAGGGCTATGGCTACACCTTC | CASRPTEGYGYTF | NA | TRBV6-5 | 13 | TRBJ1-2 | NA
TGTGCCAGCAGTTTAGGGGGGTCCAAAAACATTCAGTACTTC | CASSLGGSKNIQYF | NA | TRBV28 | 14 | TRBJ2-4 | NA
TGCGCCAGCAGCTGGTCAGCGGGGCCGAGCTCCTACGAGCAGTACTTC | CASSWSAGPSSYEQYF | TRBD2 | TRBV5-1 | 16 | TRBJ2-7 | NA
TGTGCCAGCAGCTTGCAATCAGGGATTCAGCCCCAGCATTTT | CASSLQSGIQPQHF | NA | TRBV5-6 | 14 | TRBJ1-5 | NA
TGTGCCAGCCACCCTGCGAACGGGGGGGCCCAGACCCAGTACTTC | CASHPANGGAQTQYF | TRBD2 | TRBV6-5 | 15 | TRBJ2-5 | NA
TGTGCCAGCAGCATATCGGGACATTCCTCCTACGAGCAGTACTTC | CASSISGHSSYEQYF | NA | TRBV6-6 | 15 | TRBJ2-7 | NA
TGTGCCAGCAGACGGGACATCCATAGGGAGCAGTACTTC | CASRRDIHREQYF | NA | TRBV6-1 | 13 | TRBJ2-7 | NA
TGTGCCAGCAACAACCTCAGGGGCTCGCAAGAGACCCAGTACTTC | CASNNLRGSQETQYF | NA | TRBV25-1 | 15 | TRBJ2-5 | NA
TGTGCCAGCAGCAGGGGGGAGGGGTATGGCTACACCTTC | CASSRGEGYGYTF | TRBD1 | TRBV25-1 | 13 | TRBJ1-2 | NA
TGTGCCAGCAGCCTATACCCGGGAGACAATGAGTGGTTCTTC | CASSLYPGDNEWFF | NA | TRBV5-1 | 14 | TRBJ2-1 | NA
TGTGCCAGCAGTGGGACGTTTCCCCCTTTCTATGGCTACACCTTC | CASSGTFPPFYGYTF | NA | TRBV28 | 15 | TRBJ1-2 | NA